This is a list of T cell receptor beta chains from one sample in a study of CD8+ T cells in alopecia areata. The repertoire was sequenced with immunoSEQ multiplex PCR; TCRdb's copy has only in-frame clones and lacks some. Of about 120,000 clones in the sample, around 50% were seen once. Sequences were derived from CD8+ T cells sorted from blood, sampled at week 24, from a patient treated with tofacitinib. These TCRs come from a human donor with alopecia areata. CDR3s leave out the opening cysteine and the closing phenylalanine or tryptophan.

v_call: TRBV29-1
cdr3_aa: SVEGAGRDVYGYT

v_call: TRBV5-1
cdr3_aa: ASTGDSNIQY

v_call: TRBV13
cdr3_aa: ASSPGAGTDTQY

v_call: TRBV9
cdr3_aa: ASSARPTGGDEQF

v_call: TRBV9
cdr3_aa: ASSVAQGRKAF

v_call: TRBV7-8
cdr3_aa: ASSPSRAGVNTGELF

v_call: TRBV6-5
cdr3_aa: ASSHGSYEQY

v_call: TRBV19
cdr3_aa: ASSLAGGPDEQF

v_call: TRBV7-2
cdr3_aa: ASSLAPGLDEQY

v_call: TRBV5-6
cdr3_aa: ASSSRDSGNQPQH

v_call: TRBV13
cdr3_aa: ASSLASAEEQY

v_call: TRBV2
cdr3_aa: ASRRTGEDYGYT

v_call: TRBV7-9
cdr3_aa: ASSLGGQVHNEQF

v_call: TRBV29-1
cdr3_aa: SVGLRGQGNTEAF

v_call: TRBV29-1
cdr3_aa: SVEELAGVQETQY

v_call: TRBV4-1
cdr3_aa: ASSPGEGRNEQY

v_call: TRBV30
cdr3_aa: AWMGISGNEQF

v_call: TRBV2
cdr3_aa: AIDMGQETQY

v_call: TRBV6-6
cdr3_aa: ASSLDRIGNTEAF

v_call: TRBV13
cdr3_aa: ASSLSGGNYEQY

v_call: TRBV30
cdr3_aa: AWSVGGGRYNEQF

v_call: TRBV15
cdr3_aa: ATSRGVLGSNQPQH

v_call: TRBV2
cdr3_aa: ASSERTSDWVAF

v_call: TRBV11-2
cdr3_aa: ASSLTGYEQY

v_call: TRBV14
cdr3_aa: ASSQAQGGGYT

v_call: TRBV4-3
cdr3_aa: ASSQDREGPEKLF

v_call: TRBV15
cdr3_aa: ATSRDLSGQLGGGYT

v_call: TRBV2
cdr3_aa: ASSEVGEVTEAF

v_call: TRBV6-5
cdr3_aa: ASSYSTTRETQY

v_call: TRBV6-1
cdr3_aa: ASSEFGVEQF

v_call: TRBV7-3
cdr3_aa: ASSFGAGELF

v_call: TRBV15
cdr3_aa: ATSSDGSNQPQH

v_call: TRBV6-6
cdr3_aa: ASSWGRLQPQH

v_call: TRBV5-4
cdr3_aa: ASSLPALGYGYT

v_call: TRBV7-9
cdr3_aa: ASTQPGQPYEQY

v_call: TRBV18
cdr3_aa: ASSPSEGHGYT

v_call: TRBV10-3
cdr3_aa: AISPNGELF

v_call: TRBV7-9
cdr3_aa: ASSILAGVTDTQY

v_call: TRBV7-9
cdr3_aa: ASSPPGGLEEQY

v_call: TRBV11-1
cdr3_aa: ASSLEEGPGTEAF

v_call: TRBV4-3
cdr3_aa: ASSLTGTGGEAF

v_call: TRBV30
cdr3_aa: AWSSRYNEQF

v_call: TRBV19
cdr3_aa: ASSIEYSNQPQH

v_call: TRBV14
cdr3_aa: ASSHQPGQGAREQY

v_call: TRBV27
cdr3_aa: ASSPLGSTDAQY

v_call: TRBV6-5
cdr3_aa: ASSPGVGWDEQY